This T cell receptor (beta chain) was obtained from a study of control samples from healthy donors and cancer patients. Germline CDR1 is SGHRS and CDR2 is YFSETQ. Deletions cut 2 bases from V and 2 bases from J, with 19 bases between. CDR3 length equals 17 residues. Clones were sequenced by immunoSEQ multiplex PCR, and TCRdb holds only the in-frame ones, with some missing. Among about 190,000 clones listed, around 90% were seen once. This TCR derives from a young man in good health. The sample comprised blood. The rearrangement joins TRBV5-1 to TRBJ1-1; D is possibly TRBD1 (5 bases). The CDR3 here is CASSLSVRRRGNTEAFF. CDR3 DNA: TGCGCCAGCAGCTTATCGGTAAGGAGGAGGGGAAACACTGAAGCTTTCTTT.